The 32 T cell receptor beta chains below come from one sample, sequenced in a study of graft-versus-host responses after intestinal transplantation. Measured with immunoSEQ multiplex PCR; TCRdb has only the in-frame clones, and not every one. The sample carries approximately 90,000 clones, more than 85% recorded once. These receptors are not linked to any known antigen. Sequenced here: unstimulated CD8+ T cells sorted from spleen or lymph node cells, sampled before intestinal transplant. Receptor source: a human donor who received an intestinal transplant.

The V gene is TRBV27, the J gene TRBJ2-7, with D hard to call. Germline CDR1 and CDR2: MNHEY and SMNVEV (reference sequence). The ends were cut back, 4 bases at V and 6 bases at J, with 10 bases in the middle. This CDR3 comprises 12 residues. The CDR3 protein is CASSYGTGEQYF. CDR3 DNA sequence: TGTGCCAGCAGTTATGGAACGGGCGAGCAGTACTTC.

This chain uses TRBV28 with TRBJ1-5; D remains ambiguous. With 3 bases removed from V and 5 bases from J, the gap between germline ends came to 14 bases. This CDR3 region has 15 residues. From germline, CDR1 is MDHEN and CDR2 SYDVKM. CDR3 amino acids: CASSLTSGRDQPQHF. CDR3 bases: TGTGCCAGCAGTTTGACCTCCGGCCGGGATCAGCCCCAGCATTTT.

The J gene is TRBJ1-5, the V gene TRBV19, with D perhaps TRBD1 (5 bases). Trimming pared 4 bases from V and 6 bases from J, leaving 19 bases between. The CDR3 covers 16 residues. The germline V gene encodes CDR1 LNHDA and CDR2 SQIVND (reference sequence). As DNA, the CDR3 is TGTGCCAGTAGTACCGACAGTTGGGCTGTACTTCAGCCCCAGCATTTT. This codes for CASSTDSWAVLQPQHF.

The chain carries TRBV11-2 and TRBJ1-2, with 7 bases matching TRBD1. CDR3 length: 14 residues. CDR1 SGHAT and CDR2 FQNNGV come from the germline V gene. V lost 5 bases, J lost 3 bases, and 6 bases stayed unmatched. CDR3 sequence reads: CASSPRQGDYGYTF. CDR3 nucleotides: TGTGCCAGCAGCCCCCGACAGGGAGACTATGGCTACACCTTC.

V gene TRBV9 combines with J gene TRBJ2-3; TRBD2 agrees at 8 bases. This CDR3 comprises 15 residues. Trimming at V came to 1 base and at J to 3 bases, leaving 4 bases not matched to a gene. The germline gives CDR1 SGDLS, CDR2 YYNGEE. This chain's CDR3 is CASSVSGGPTDTQYF. The CDR3 nucleotides read TGTGCCAGCAGCGTATCGGGGGGGCCAACAGATACGCAGTATTTT.

This clone showed up just once. The V call is TRBV27, the J call TRBJ2-3; 14 nucleotides agree with TRBD2. After removal of 3 bases from V and 7 bases from J, the junction contained 6 bases not matched to a gene. CDR3 length equals 16 residues. CDR1 MNHEY and CDR2 SMNVEV come from the germline V gene (reference sequence). This CDR3 reads CASSLTSGGAWNTQYF. Here the CDR3 DNA reads TGTGCCAGCAGTTTGACTAGCGGGGGGGCATGGAATACGCAGTATTTT.

J is TRBJ2-7 and V is TRBV5-1; TRBD2 aligns across 8 bases. The CDR3 length is 15 residues. The germline CDR1 and CDR2 sequences are SGHRS and YFSETQ. V shed 0 bases and J 0 bases; nucleotides not matched to a gene: 2. The CDR3 sequence: CASSLVGGASYEQYF. The CDR3 region has the DNA TGCGCCAGCAGCTTGGTCGGGGGGGCCTCCTACGAGCAGTACTTC.

The chain is built from TRBV19 and TRBJ1-1; D is ambiguous. Germline V CDR1 and CDR2: LNHDA, SQIVND (reference sequence). The CDR3 sequence is 15 residues long. V gave up 1 base and J gave up 2 bases, with 11 bases separating them. As DNA, the CDR3 is TGTGCCAGTAGTATAGGGCCAGTTACCAACACTGAAGCTTTCTTT. This gives the protein CASSIGPVTNTEAFF.

V and J are TRBV4-3 and TRBJ1-2; D is unclear. Trimming left V 2 bases short and J 2 bases short, with 12 bases between. The CDR3 is 15 residues long. Germline CDR1 LGHNA, CDR2 YSLEER. Here the CDR3 DNA reads TGCGCCAGCAGCCAAATGGGAGGGCTCAACTATGGCTACACCTTC. Encoded protein: CASSQMGGLNYGYTF.

The chain has TRBV29-1 and TRBJ1-2, with D possibly TRBD1 on 5 matching bases. The CDR3 spans 19 residues. The V and J ends lost 4 bases and 4 bases respectively, with 31 bases between them. From germline, CDR1 is SQVTM and CDR2 ANQGSEA. CDR3 loop: CSVVSGPTITVAGGYGYTF. Written as DNA, the CDR3 is TGCAGCGTTGTTTCGGGGCCGACGATCACCGTCGCGGGGGGCTATGGCTACACCTTC.

V and J are TRBV7-6 and TRBJ2-1; 16 bases line up with TRBD2. The CDR3 has 16 amino acids. CDR1 and CDR2 from the germline V gene are SGHVS and FNYEAQ. V was clipped by 5 bases and J by 9 bases; unmatched bases: 7. CDR3 sequence: CASSVGLAGGPGEQFF. The CDR3 coding sequence is TGTGCCAGCAGCGTGGGACTAGCGGGGGGGCCGGGTGAGCAGTTCTTC.

This clone has only one observation. This chain links TRBV7-9 with TRBJ2-7; a possible D gene is TRBD2 (6 bases). CDR3 length: 14 residues. Per germline, CDR1 SEHNR and CDR2 FQNEAQ (reference sequence). Deletions cut 4 bases from V and 6 bases from J, with 16 bases between. CDR3 protein: CASSSTVGGAEQYF. The CDR3, as DNA: TGTGCCAGCAGCTCCACAGTCGGGGGTGCCGAGCAGTACTTC.

As regards this clone: The junction departs from the called germline gene at one end, perhaps through a read error. The genes are TRBV9 and TRBJ2-2; no reliable D call. Germline CDR1 is SGDLS and CDR2 is YYNGEE. The CDR3 runs 13 residues. As DNA, the CDR3 is TGTGCCAGCGGCGTAGGAGTAGCTGGGGAGCTGTTTTTT. Protein sequence: CASGVGVAGELFF.

The V gene is TRBV4-1, the J gene TRBJ1-1, with no clear D. CDR1 is MGHRA, CDR2 YSYEKL, per germline. Trimming pared 1 base from V and 1 base from J, leaving 7 bases between. The CDR3 is 14 amino acids. The chain's CDR3 is CASSQVPGNTEAFF. The CDR3, as DNA: TGCGCCAGCAGCCAAGTACCAGGGAACACTGAAGCTTTCTTT.

CDR3 DNA sequence: TGTGCCAGCAGCCCCCCGCAGGGGCCCTACGAGCAGTACTTC. This codes for CASSPPQGPYEQYF. The gene calls are TRBV9 and TRBJ2-7; D perhaps matches TRBD1 (6 bases). This CDR3 has 14 residues. Trimming removed 4 bases from V and 2 bases from J, with 13 bases in between. Germline V gene lookup returns CDR1 SGDLS and CDR2 YYNGEE.

The chain links TRBV7-2 to TRBJ1-6; TRBD1 matches at 7 bases. After removal of 4 bases from V and 9 bases from J, the junction contained 6 bases not matched to a gene. This CDR3 has 14 amino acids. Germline CDR1 is SGHTA and CDR2 is FQGNSA. The CDR3 nucleotides are TGTGCCAGCAGCTCTACAGGGGCCGGTTCACCCCTCCACTTT. This translates into CASSSTGAGSPLHF. The variable domain in full, with the rest retrieved from reference TRBV7-2 and TRBJ1-6, is GAGVSQSPSNKVTEKGKDVELRCDPISGHTALYWYRQSLGQGLEFLIYFQGNSAPDKSGLPSDRFSAERTGGSVSTLTIQRTQQEDSAVYLCASSSTGAGSPLHFGNGTRLTVT.

The chain links TRBV27 to TRBJ2-5; a possible D gene is TRBD2 (6 bases). The V end was cut by 5 bases, the J end by 5 bases, with 12 bases between. The CDR3 spans 13 residues. Per germline, CDR1 MNHEY and CDR2 SMNVEV (reference sequence). CDR3 sequence: CASSQRVGETQYF. The CDR3 region has the DNA TGTGCCAGCAGTCAGCGGGTAGGGGAGACCCAGTACTTC.

This clone was detected once. The V gene is TRBV4-1, the J gene TRBJ2-7, with 8 bases aligning to TRBD1. The germline V gene has CDR1 MGHRA and CDR2 YSYEKL. V lost 1 base and J lost 2; bases outside the gene matches: 7. The CDR3 contains 16 residues. CDR3 DNA sequence: TGCGCCAGCAGCCAAGGGGGACAGGTTCCGGCCTACGAGCAGTACTTC. Its protein is CASSQGGQVPAYEQYF.

This clone has only one observation. The chain combines TRBV18 with TRBJ2-1; perhaps TRBD2 as D (6 bases). V lost 4 bases and J lost 4, with 17 bases in between. The germline CDR1 and CDR2 sequences are KGHSH and LQKENI. This CDR3 region has 16 residues. CDR3 DNA sequence: TGTGCCAGCTCACTCACTAGCCCAGGATCTTACAATGAGCAGTTCTTC. This sequence encodes CASSLTSPGSYNEQFF.

This clone was seen a single time. The J gene is TRBJ2-3, the V gene TRBV6-6; the D is unclear. V lost 2 bases and J 5 bases, leaving 8 bases between the germline ends. The germline V gene encodes CDR1 MNHNY and CDR2 SVGAGI (reference sequence). The CDR3 consists of 13 residues. The CDR3 protein is CASSYALEDTQYF. CDR3 bases: TGTGCCAGCAGTTACGCCCTAGAAGATACGCAGTATTTT.

The gene calls are TRBV7-9 and TRBJ2-1, with 15 bases aligning to TRBD2. Germline V lookup: CDR1 SEHNR, CDR2 FQNEAQ (reference sequence). This CDR3 spans 17 amino acids. With 5 bases clipped from V and 4 bases from J, the junction kept 6 bases outside the gene matches. CDR3 sequence reads: CASSPRTSGGVYNEQFF. CDR3 coding DNA: TGTGCCAGCAGCCCGCGGACTAGCGGGGGGGTTTACAATGAGCAGTTCTTC.

This chain uses TRBV14 with TRBJ2-7; maybe TRBD1 (5 bases). V was pared by 4 bases and J by 4 bases, with 17 bases between. Germline V lookup: CDR1 SGHDN, CDR2 FVKESK. There are 15 residues in the CDR3. For the CDR3, the DNA is TGTGCCAGCAGCCCGAGGACAAGTCTTTCATACGAGCAGTACTTC. Amino acid sequence: CASSPRTSLSYEQYF. Together with reference TRBV14 and TRBJ2-7, the CDR3 gives the full variable domain: EAGVTQFPSHSVIEKGQTVTLRCDPISGHDNLYWYRRVMGKEIKFLLHFVKESKQDESGMPNNRFLAERTGGTYSTLKVQPAELEDSGVYFCASSPRTSLSYEQYFGPGTRLTVT.

To note about this clone: Additional DNA sequences in this sample encode the identical CDR3. The chain employs TRBV2 and TRBJ1-1; 8 bases are shared with TRBD1. Germline CDR1 and CDR2: SNHLY and FYNNEI. V was pared by 6 bases and J by 3 bases, with 6 bases of the junction left unmatched. The CDR3 extends over 14 amino acids. The CDR3 bases are TGTGCCAGCAGGAGGGAGACAGGGGACACTGAAGCTTTCTTT. It codes for CASRRETGDTEAFF.

This sequence joins TRBV5-1 and TRBJ2-3, with 10 bases identical to TRBD1. The ends lost 4 bases at V and 6 bases at J; junction bases unmatched: 11. CDR1 and CDR2 from the germline V gene are SGHRS and YFSETQ. The CDR3 extends over 16 amino acids. The CDR3 DNA reads TGCGCCAGCAGCACCGAGACAGGGGGCATGGCGGATACGCAGTATTTT. This translates into CASSTETGGMADTQYF.

The rearrangement joins TRBV27 to TRBJ2-7; maybe TRBD1 (6 bases). Germline V CDR1 and CDR2: MNHEY, SMNVEV (reference sequence). The CDR3 loop spans 14 amino acids. The ends were cut back, 5 bases at V and 2 bases at J, with 13 bases in the middle. CDR3: CASSAQGVPYEQYF. The CDR3 DNA reads TGTGCCAGCAGTGCACAGGGAGTCCCCTACGAGCAGTACTTC.

The V and J genes are TRBV5-4 and TRBJ2-7; D is perhaps TRBD2 (6 bases). From germline, CDR1 is SGHNT and CDR2 YYREEE (reference sequence). Deletions cut 0 bases from V and 3 bases from J, with 10 bases between. The CDR3 sequence is 14 residues long. CDR3 in amino acids: CASSLAPEGYEQYF. CDR3 coding DNA: TGTGCCAGCAGCTTGGCCCCGGAGGGCTACGAGCAGTACTTC.

This clone appeared a single time. The rearrangement links TRBV4-1 to TRBJ1-2, with 8 bases fitting TRBD1. This CDR3 is built from 15 residues. With 1 base clipped from V and 3 bases from J, the junction kept 4 bases outside the gene matches. The germline V gene encodes CDR1 MGHRA and CDR2 YSYEKL. CDR3 amino acids: CASSQVQGGDYGYTF. As DNA, the CDR3 is TGCGCCAGCAGCCAAGTACAGGGGGGGGACTATGGCTACACCTTC.

This clone has a single count. CDR3 DNA: TGTGCCAGCAGTGTCCCCCAGGGCGACACGGTCACCGGGGAGCTGTTTTTT. Its protein is CASSVPQGDTVTGELFF. The chain uses TRBV2 and TRBJ2-2, with D perhaps TRBD1 (5 bases). Germline assignment: CDR1 SNHLY and CDR2 FYNNEI. This CDR3 contains 17 residues. Trimming removed 4 bases from V and 4 bases from J, with 19 bases in between.

The V call is TRBV4-3, the J call TRBJ2-6, with 7 bases lining up with TRBD1. There are 17 residues in the CDR3. Germline V gene lookup returns CDR1 LGHNA and CDR2 YSLEER. V lost 3 bases, J lost 0 bases, and 5 bases stayed unmatched. The CDR3 nucleotides read TGCGCCAGCAGCCAGACAGGGATCAGCTCTGGGGCCAACGTCCTGACTTTC. Its protein is CASSQTGISSGANVLTF.

The chain couples TRBV20-1 to TRBJ1-1; weak D call: TRBD1 (5 bases). The CDR3 extends over 11 amino acids. V was pared by 4 bases and J by 7 bases, with 10 bases between. CDR1 is DFQATT, CDR2 SNEGSKA, per germline (reference sequence). The CDR3 DNA is TGCAGTGCTACCGGGGGGAGTGAAGCTTTCTTT. The encoded protein is CSATGGSEAFF.

The chain has TRBV4-3 and TRBJ2-1, with 12 bases identical to TRBD2. CDR1 and CDR2 (germline): LGHNA, YSLEER. The V and J ends lost 1 base and 4 bases, in that order; junction bases with no gene match: 5. This CDR3 spans 17 amino acids. CDR3 bases: TGCGCCAGCAGCCAAGGGAGACTAGCGGGGGCGTACAATGAGCAGTTCTTC. Encoded protein: CASSQGRLAGAYNEQFF.

The chain recombines TRBV5-1 with TRBJ2-3; the match to TRBD2 covers 8 bases. J was trimmed by 1 base and V by 0 bases; bases with no gene match: 1. CDR1 and CDR2 from the germline V gene are SGHRS and YFSETQ. The CDR3 runs 15 residues. Here the CDR3 reads CASSLEAGGTDTQYF. DNA of the CDR3: TGCGCCAGCAGCTTGGAAGCGGGAGGCACAGATACGCAGTATTTT.